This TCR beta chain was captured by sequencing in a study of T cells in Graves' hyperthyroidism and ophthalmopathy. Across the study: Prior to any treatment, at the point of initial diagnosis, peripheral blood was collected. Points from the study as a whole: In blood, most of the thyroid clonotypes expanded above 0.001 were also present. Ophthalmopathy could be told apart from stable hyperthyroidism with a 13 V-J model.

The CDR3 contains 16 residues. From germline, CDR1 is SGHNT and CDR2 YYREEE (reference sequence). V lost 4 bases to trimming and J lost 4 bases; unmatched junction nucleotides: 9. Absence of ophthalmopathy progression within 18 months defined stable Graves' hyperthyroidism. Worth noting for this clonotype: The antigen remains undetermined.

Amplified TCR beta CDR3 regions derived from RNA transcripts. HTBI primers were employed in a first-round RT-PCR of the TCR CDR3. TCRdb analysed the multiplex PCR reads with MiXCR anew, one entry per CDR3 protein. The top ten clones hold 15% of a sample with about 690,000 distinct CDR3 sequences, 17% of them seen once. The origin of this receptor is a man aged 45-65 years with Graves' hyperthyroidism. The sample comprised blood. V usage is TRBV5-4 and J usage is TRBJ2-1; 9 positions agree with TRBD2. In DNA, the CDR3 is TGTGCCAGCAGCCCACTACCTAGCGGGGTTTACAATGAGCAGTTCTTC. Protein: CASSPLPSGVYNEQFF.